This TCR beta chain was found in a study of blood T cell repertoires in COVID-19. Study-wide background: Specimens from acute and convalescent COVID-19 originated in the United States, Italy and Spain.

The cohort comprised adults aged about 18 to 89 years residing in about two dozen US areas. Which cohort a participant joined came from the clinical history participants gave. With V trimmed by 9 bases and J by 6 bases, 11 bases remained unmatched. Germline lookup yields CDR1 MDHEN and CDR2 SYDVKM. The CDR3 is 13 amino acids. The data were produced by immunoSEQ multiplex PCR, yet TCRdb's version contains in-frame clones alone and is incomplete. Of a few hundred thousand clones in the sample, approximately 85% were seen once. The V and J genes are TRBV28 and TRBJ2-7, with TRBD2 matching 7 bases. The receptor was derived from a woman aged 50 to 60 who had recovered from COVID-19. The material sequenced was PBMCs or T cells enriched from blood (not recorded which). The CDR3 is CASATWGGGEQYF. DNA of the CDR3: TGTGCCAGTGCCACCTGGGGGGGAGGCGAGCAGTACTTC.